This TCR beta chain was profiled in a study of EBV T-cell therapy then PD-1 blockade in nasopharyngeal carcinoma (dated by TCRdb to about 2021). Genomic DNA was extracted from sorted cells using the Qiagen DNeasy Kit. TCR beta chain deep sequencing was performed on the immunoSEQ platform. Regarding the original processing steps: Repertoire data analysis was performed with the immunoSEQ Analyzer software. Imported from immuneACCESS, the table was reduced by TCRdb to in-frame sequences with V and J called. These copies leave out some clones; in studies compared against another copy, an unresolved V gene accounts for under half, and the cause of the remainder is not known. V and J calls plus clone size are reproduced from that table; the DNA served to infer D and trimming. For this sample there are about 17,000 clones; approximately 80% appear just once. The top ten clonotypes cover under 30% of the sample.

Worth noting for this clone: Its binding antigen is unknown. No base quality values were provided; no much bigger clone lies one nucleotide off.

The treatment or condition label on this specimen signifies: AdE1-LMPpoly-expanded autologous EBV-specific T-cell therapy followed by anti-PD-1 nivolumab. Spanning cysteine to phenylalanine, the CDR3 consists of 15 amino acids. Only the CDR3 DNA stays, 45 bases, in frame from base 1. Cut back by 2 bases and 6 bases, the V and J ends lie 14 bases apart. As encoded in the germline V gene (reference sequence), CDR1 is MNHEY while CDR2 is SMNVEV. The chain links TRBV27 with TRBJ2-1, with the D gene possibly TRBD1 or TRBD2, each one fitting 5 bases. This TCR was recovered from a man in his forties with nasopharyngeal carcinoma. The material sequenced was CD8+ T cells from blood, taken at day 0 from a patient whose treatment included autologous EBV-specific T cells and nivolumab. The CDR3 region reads CASSLGPGTGNEQFF. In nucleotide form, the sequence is TGTGCCAGCAGTTTAGGGCCAGGGACGGGCAATGAGCAGTTCTTC.